This T cell receptor (beta chain) was documented in a study of blood T cell repertoires in COVID-19. Looking at the study overall: Sample material is recorded as cDNA or gDNA derived from T cells, B-cell-depleted T cells, or PBMCs.

Everyone who took part was roughly 18 to 89 years old, and they came from about 25 US areas. In the original processing: Quantification of nucleated cells was approximated via reference gene primer amplification. Generated by immunoSEQ multiplex PCR, the TCRdb table keeps only in-frame clones and is missing some. V and J calls and clone size are given by that table; D and trimming were obtained from the DNA. The table lists 200,000 to 250,000 clones, more than 75% of them singletons. Germline V gene sequence: CDR1 WSHSY, CDR2 SAAADI. V was pared by 2 bases and J by 7 bases, with 17 bases between. The CDR3 extends over 15 amino acids.

The chain couples TRBV10-2 to TRBJ1-2; TRBD1 is a possible D gene (6 bases). The receptor was derived from a woman in her fifties or sixties who had recovered from COVID-19. Sequencing used PBMCs or T cells enriched from blood (not recorded which). CDR3 region: CASSETDQGIGGYTF. CDR3 DNA sequence: TGCGCCAGCAGTGAGACCGATCAGGGGATAGGTGGCTACACCTTC.